This record concerns one T cell receptor beta chain sequence. This sample is drawn from a study of T cells in Graves' hyperthyroidism and ophthalmopathy. Looked up from germline, CDR1 is LGHNA and CDR2 is YNFKEQ. The CDR3 totals 16 residues. With 4 bases removed from V and 4 bases from J, the gap between germline ends came to 19 bases. RNA transcripts gave rise to amplified TCR beta CDR3 regions. When the TCR CDR3 underwent first-round RT-PCR, the HTBI primer set was used. In TCRdb, the multiplex PCR reads were re-called with MiXCR into one record per CDR3 protein. The table shows 650,000 to 850,000 distinct CDR3 sequences, with roughly a sixth occurring only once. PBMCs were sourced from approximately 9 ml fresh peripheral blood.

This TCR came from a woman aged 50 to 65 with Graves' hyperthyroidism that later progressed to Graves' ophthalmopathy. J is TRBJ1-2 and V is TRBV4-2; perhaps TRBD1 as D (6 bases). Sequences were obtained from blood. The CDR3 spells CASSPDDDRMGYGYTF. The CDR3 bases are TGTGCCAGCAGCCCTGACGACGACAGGATGGGCTATGGCTACACCTTC.